The T cell receptor (beta chain) described here comes from a study of T cell responses to AZD1222 COVID-19 vaccine. The repertoire was sequenced with immunoSEQ multiplex PCR; TCRdb's copy has only in-frame clones and lacks some. The sample includes around 100,000 clones, more than 70% of them seen just once. Germline CDR1 and CDR2: LGHDT and YNNKEL (reference sequence). This CDR3 comprises 14 residues. Trimming removed 1 base at V and 0 bases at J, with 6 bases between. Points on this clone: Its antigen is not known.

Study conclusions and caveats: Recipients of AZD1222 seropositive at baseline numbered only 5 or 6.

This receptor was taken from an adult in good health. The chain employs TRBV3-1 (or the pseudogene TRBV3-2) and TRBJ1-2; D unclear. The sample in question was peripheral blood, obtained on day 0 of MenACWY control vaccination. The CDR3 sequence: CASSQAVANYGYTF. CDR3 in DNA: TGTGCCAGCAGCCAAGCAGTAGCTAACTATGGCTACACCTTC.